Many counts were recorded for the clone carrying this TCR beta chain. Antigen: not known. Time point: blood at routine non-recurrence follow-up after resection. The study sequenced unsorted whole RNA from tumor, nontumor lung or frozen PBMC. This specimen belongs to a study of spatial heterogeneity in lung cancer. About the study: The donor group consisted of under 95 patients who had untreated, early-stage non-small cell lung cancer. Available follow-up PBMC samples, collected a median of roughly two years post-resection, were sequenced.

The V end was cut by 0 bases, the J end by 0 bases, with 15 bases between. CDR3 length: 18 amino acids. In germline, CDR1 is DFQATT, CDR2 SNEGSKA (reference sequence). A unique molecular identifier was attached to every TCR cDNA molecule. TCRdb redid the calling of the 5' RACE reads with MiXCR, one entry per CDR3 protein. Found here are around 47,000 distinct CDR3 sequences, roughly 7% of them singletons; the top ten hold roughly 35%. The study, taken as a whole, reports: Among blood samples, ubiquitous expanded tumor TCRs appeared more at resection than at follow-up.

The sequence was obtained from a female donor with early-stage non-small cell lung cancer. The chain couples TRBV20-1 to TRBJ2-6; D is ambiguous. Here the sequenced sample was PBMCs, taken at follow-up. The CDR3 reads CSARDLEKPASGANVLTF. For the CDR3, the DNA is TGCAGTGCTAGAGATTTGGAAAAGCCCGCCTCTGGGGCCAACGTCCTGACTTTC.